Each of the 16 T cell receptor beta chains below was sequenced from the same sample in a study of cytomegalovirus exposure and HLA in healthy donors. The PCR employed 60 Vbeta primers together with 13 Jbeta primers. Method: immunoSEQ multiplex PCR; TCRdb's copy keeps in-frame clones and lacks some. The top ten hold 2.5% to 4% of the sample, which has more than 140,000 clones, roughly 77% seen once. Input material: PBMCs. The source of these receptors is a man aged 35-49 years in good health and CMV-seronegative.

This rearrangement joins TRBV7-8 to TRBJ2-2; D gene ambiguous. From germline, CDR1 is SGHVS and CDR2 FQNEAQ. CDR3 length: 13 amino acids. V lost 3 bases to trimming and J lost 1 base, with 3 bases between them. The CDR3: CASSFRNTGELFF. As DNA, the CDR3 is TGTGCCAGCAGCTTCAGGAACACCGGGGAGCTGTTTTTT.

The gene calls are TRBV5-1 and TRBJ2-1, with D perhaps matching TRBD1 (5 bases). The V and J ends lost 3 bases and 3 bases respectively, with 10 bases between them. Germline CDR1 and CDR2: SGHRS and YFSETQ. The CDR3 loop spans 14 amino acids. Here the CDR3 reads CASSWTSIYNEQFF. CDR3 DNA: TGCGCCAGCAGCTGGACATCAATCTACAATGAGCAGTTCTTC.

J is TRBJ2-1 and V is TRBV7-8; D remains unclear. The CDR3 covers 17 residues. CDR1 is SGHVS, CDR2 FQNEAQ, per germline. The ends were cut back, 1 base at V and 0 bases at J, with 13 bases in the middle. In DNA, the CDR3 is TGTGCCAGCAGCTTAGACTTGCGGCGGTTCTCCTACAATGAGCAGTTCTTC. It yields the protein CASSLDLRRFSYNEQFF.

The genes are TRBV5-1 and TRBJ2-6; D is unresolved. The CDR3 is 16 amino acids. The germline V gene has CDR1 SGHRS and CDR2 YFSETQ. V lost 2 bases, J lost 2 bases, and 11 bases lay in between. The CDR3, as DNA: TGCGCCAGCAGCTTTACTGCAGGTCCTGGGGCCAACGTCCTGACTTTC. Its protein product is CASSFTAGPGANVLTF.

The chain links TRBV5-1 to TRBJ2-3; 12 nucleotides match TRBD2. The V gene end was trimmed by 6 bases and the J gene end by 2 bases; junction bases not matched to a gene: 7. The CDR3 totals 16 residues. Germline V lookup: CDR1 SGHRS, CDR2 YFSETQ. The CDR3 sequence: CASKRLAGDPTDTQYF. The CDR3 DNA follows: TGCGCCAGCAAAAGACTAGCGGGGGACCCCACAGATACGCAGTATTTT.

The chain joins TRBV7-2 to TRBJ1-2, with 7 bases that match TRBD1. There are 16 residues in the CDR3. Germline trimming cut 4 bases from V and 1 base from J; bases unmatched to any gene: 9. Germline V gene data show CDR1 as SGHTA and CDR2 as FQGNSA. CDR3 sequence (DNA): TGTGCCAGCAGCTCACTTCCCGGGACAGATAACTATGGCTACACCTTC. It is translated as CASSSLPGTDNYGYTF.

This clone has a handful of counts. The genes are TRBV5-1 and TRBJ1-2; the match to TRBD1 covers 11 bases. The CDR3 consists of 16 residues. With 4 bases clipped from V and 2 bases from J, the junction kept 7 bases outside the gene matches. CDR1 is SGHRS, CDR2 YFSETQ, per germline. This CDR3 is CASSLDRDRGNYGYTF. The CDR3 DNA is TGCGCCAGCAGCCTGGACCGGGACAGGGGGAACTATGGCTACACCTTC.

V is TRBV7-9 and J is TRBJ2-2; D not certain. This CDR3 region has 14 residues. The V gene's germline CDR1 is SEHNR and CDR2 FQNEAQ (reference sequence). Trimming took off 5 bases at V and 6 bases at J, with 13 bases between the two ends. Here the CDR3 reads CASSPSESAGELFF. The CDR3 coding sequence is TGTGCCAGCAGCCCATCCGAAAGCGCCGGGGAGCTGTTTTTT.

The chain has TRBV6-1 and TRBJ2-7; 9 bases align to TRBD2. The CDR3 length is 13 residues. Germline trimming cut 6 bases from V and 6 bases from J; bases unmatched to any gene: 6. Germline V CDR1 and CDR2: MNHNS, SASEGT. For the CDR3, the DNA is TGTGCCAGCAGCCTGACTAGCGGCCGCGAGCAGTACTTC. Residues: CASSLTSGREQYF.

This clone was counted between two and nine times. The J gene is TRBJ2-3, the V gene TRBV5-1, with a possible D match to TRBD2 (6 bases). The germline V gene encodes CDR1 SGHRS and CDR2 YFSETQ. This CDR3 is 16 amino acids long. The V gene lost 4 bases and the J gene lost 1 base, with 16 bases spanning the gap. CDR3 sequence: CASSPRGSGRTDTQYF. The CDR3 DNA is TGCGCCAGCAGCCCGCGGGGTAGCGGCCGCACAGATACGCAGTATTTT.

This clone has only a few counts. The chain recombines TRBV6-5 with TRBJ1-5; the match to TRBD1 covers 10 bases. The germline gives CDR1 MNHEY, CDR2 SVGAGI. The CDR3 is 14 amino acids. The V segment lost 5 bases and the J segment 4 bases; nucleotides outside the gene matches: 2. The CDR3 nucleotides read TGTGCCAGCAGTCCGGACAGGGGGAATCAGCCCCAGCATTTT. This sequence encodes CASSPDRGNQPQHF.

The chain recombines TRBV7-9 with TRBJ1-5; TRBD1 matches at 10 bases. The CDR3 extends over 15 amino acids. Germline V gives CDR1 SEHNR, CDR2 FQNEAQ (reference sequence). V trimming: 5 bases; J trimming: 6 bases; junction bases outside the gene matches: 7. The CDR3 reads CASSRQGAQGQPQHF. CDR3 nucleotide sequence: TGTGCCAGCAGCCGACAGGGGGCGCAAGGTCAGCCCCAGCATTTT.

The chain couples TRBV7-7 to TRBJ1-3; 7 bases match TRBD1. Germline CDR1 reads SSHAT; CDR2 reads FNYEAQ (reference sequence). The CDR3 is 15 amino acids. With V trimmed by 1 base and J by 4 bases, 4 bases remained unmatched. The CDR3 DNA sequence: TGTGCCAGCAGCTTAGGCAGGGGGTCCGGAAACACCATATATTTT. Encoded protein: CASSLGRGSGNTIYF.

This clone was detected only once. The chain combines TRBV5-1 with TRBJ2-6, with 9 positions matching TRBD1. Germline trimming cut 2 bases from V and 3 bases from J; bases unmatched to any gene: 6. The length of the CDR3 is 17 residues. Germline V gives CDR1 SGHRS, CDR2 YFSETQ. The CDR3 loop reads CASSLGQGFGGANVLTF. In DNA form, the CDR3 reads TGCGCCAGCAGCTTAGGACAGGGGTTTGGTGGGGCCAACGTCCTGACTTTC.

The CDR3 protein is CASSPPGLAWRDTQYF. In DNA, the CDR3 is TGTGCCAGCAGTCCCCCCGGACTAGCGTGGCGGGATACGCAGTATTTT. The rearrangement uses TRBV6-9 and TRBJ2-3; 9 bases are shared with TRBD2. Germline-derived CDR1 and CDR2 are MNHGY and SVAAGI. With V trimmed by 5 bases and J by 6 bases, 12 bases remained unmatched. The CDR3 is 16 amino acids.

This sequence joins TRBV7-9 and TRBJ2-5, with 10 bases aligning to TRBD2. The junction had 7 bases not matched to a gene; V was cut back by 4 bases and J by 2 bases. The CDR3 is 16 amino acids. Per the germline V gene, CDR1 is SEHNR and CDR2 is FQNEAQ (reference sequence). CDR3 in DNA: TGTGCCAGCAGCTCACTAGCGGGGAACGATCAAGAGACCCAGTACTTC. Protein sequence: CASSSLAGNDQETQYF.